What follows describes a single T cell receptor beta chain. The sample is drawn from a study of blood T cell repertoires in COVID-19. At the level of the study: COVID-19 samples from acute and convalescent phases originated in the United States, Italy and Spain. From T cells, B-cell-depleted T cells, or PBMCs came the material, which was cDNA or gDNA.

Original processing notes: Estimates of nucleated cell counts were drawn from the amplification of reference gene primers. The protocol was immunoSEQ multiplex PCR, while the TCRdb copy is restricted to in-frame clones and leaves out a portion. D and trimming come from the DNA, and the V and J calls and clone size come from that table. In the table there are hundreds of thousands of clones, over 75% of which are singletons. Participants, about 18 to 90 years old, spanned around 25 US areas. The TCR originated in a woman in her late teens or twenties who had been exposed to COVID-19. The sequenced sample consisted of PBMCs or T cells enriched from blood (not recorded which).

The DNA for the CDR3 is TGTGCCAGCAGCAAAATACAGGGGGCTGGATGGCAAGAGACCCAGTACTTC. As protein: CASSKIQGAGWQETQYF. V usage is TRBV27 and J usage is TRBJ2-5; 9 bases map to TRBD1. CDR3 length equals 17 residues. V shed 6 bases, J shed 2 bases, and the junction held 13 bases outside the gene matches. Germline loops: CDR1 MNHEY, CDR2 SMNVEV (reference sequence).